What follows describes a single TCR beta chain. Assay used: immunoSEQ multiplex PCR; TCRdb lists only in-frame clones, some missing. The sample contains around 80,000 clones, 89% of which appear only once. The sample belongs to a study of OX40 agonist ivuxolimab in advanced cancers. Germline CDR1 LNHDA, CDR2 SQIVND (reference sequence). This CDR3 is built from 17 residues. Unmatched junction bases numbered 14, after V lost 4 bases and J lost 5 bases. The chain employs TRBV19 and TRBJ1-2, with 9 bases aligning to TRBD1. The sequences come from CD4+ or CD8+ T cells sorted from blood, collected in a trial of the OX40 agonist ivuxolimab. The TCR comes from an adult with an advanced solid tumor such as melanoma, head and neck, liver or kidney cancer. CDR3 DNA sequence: TGTGCCAGTAGTAACCCGACAGGGGGAGGAATTGGTTATGGCTACACCTTC. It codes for CASSNPTGGGIGYGYTF.